These T cell receptor beta chains were read from a single sample in a study of cytomegalovirus exposure and HLA in healthy donors. Libraries were prepared by immunoSEQ multiplex PCR; TCRdb keeps only in-frame clonotypes and omits some of them. The repertoire includes about 140,000 clones, more than 75% of them detected once, and approximately 3.2% sits in the top ten. The sample taken for sequencing was PBMCs. The receptors were sampled from a young man in good health and CMV-seropositive. CDR3s include the opening cysteine and the closing phenylalanine or tryptophan. The D gene is left open where the match is weak. Clone size, where shown, is once, few, many, or a class for clones that have expanded.

size,J,V,D,CDR3,DNA
NA,TRBJ1-4,TRBV27,NA,CASSPRGGAETNNEKLFF,TGTGCCAGCAGCCCCCGAGGTGGGGCGGAAACGAATAATGAAAAACTGTTTTTT
NA,TRBJ2-1,TRBV4-1,TRBD1,CASSRWGETGGSYNEQFF,TGCGCCAGCAGCCGATGGGGTGAGACAGGGGGCTCCTACAATGAGCAGTTCTTC
few,TRBJ2-4,TRBV7-3,NA,CASSLFGGELAKNIQYF,TGTGCCAGCAGCTTATTTGGCGGGGAGTTAGCCAAAAACATTCAGTACTTC
once,TRBJ2-7,TRBV7-2,TRBD2,CASSSRLAGTYEQYF,TGTGCCAGCAGCTCTCGACTAGCGGGAACCTACGAGCAGTACTTC
NA,TRBJ2-7,TRBV10-3,NA,CAISDAGSSYEQYF,TGTGCCATCAGTGACGCAGGTTCCTCCTACGAGCAGTACTTC
NA,TRBJ1-1,TRBV5-5,NA,CASSLERTEAFF,TGTGCCAGCAGCTTGGAGAGGACTGAAGCTTTCTTT
few,TRBJ1-2,TRBV9,TRBD1,CASSVETGQGVGYTF,TGTGCCAGCAGCGTAGAAACGGGACAGGGGGTTGGCTACACCTTC
NA,TRBJ1-5,TRBV7-9,TRBD1,CASSPQGALQPQHF,TGTGCCAGCAGCCCCCAGGGGGCACTCCAGCCCCAGCATTTT
few,TRBJ2-7,TRBV19,NA,CASSTSGSSSGEQYF,TGTGCCAGTAGCACCAGTGGGAGCTCCTCTGGCGAGCAGTACTTC
NA,TRBJ2-7,TRBV5-1,TRBD1,CASSLGQTYSYEQYF,TGCGCCAGCAGCCTGGGACAGACCTACTCCTACGAGCAGTACTTC
NA,TRBJ1-2,TRBV2,TRBD1,CASRGQGADYGYTF,TGTGCCAGCAGAGGACAGGGGGCAGATTATGGCTACACCTTC
NA,TRBJ1-1,TRBV19,TRBD1,CASTPTGLLDTEAFF,TGTGCCAGTACCCCGACAGGGCTCCTGGACACTGAAGCTTTCTTT
NA,TRBJ2-2,TRBV4-1,NA,CASSLRLQKKGNTGELFF,TGCGCCAGCAGCTTGCGACTACAAAAAAAGGGCAACACCGGGGAGCTGTTTTTT
NA,TRBJ1-1,TRBV28,NA,CASSLGEGRLNTEAFF,TGTGCCAGCAGTTTAGGCGAAGGCAGGCTGAACACTGAAGCTTTCTTT
NA,TRBJ1-1,TRBV29-1,NA,CSVRQSNTEAFF,TGCAGCGTTCGACAGTCGAACACTGAAGCTTTCTTT
NA,TRBJ1-5,TRBV5-1,NA,CASSVAGLSNQPQHF,TGCGCCAGCAGCGTGGCCGGACTTAGCAATCAGCCCCAGCATTTT
NA,TRBJ2-1,TRBV13,TRBD2,CASSLIAGAVNEQFF,TGTGCCAGCAGCCTAATAGCGGGAGCCGTTAATGAGCAGTTCTTC
NA,TRBJ2-5,TRBV5-1,TRBD2,CASSPLAGGVETQYF,TGCGCCAGCAGCCCGCTAGCGGGAGGAGTGGAGACCCAGTACTTC
once,TRBJ1-4,TRBV5-6,NA,CASSLGSGGSFGKEKLFF,TGTGCCAGCAGCTTGGGCAGTGGGGGCAGCTTCGGAAAGGAAAAACTGTTTTTT
NA,TRBJ1-3,TRBV5-6,NA,CASSLAPRMHSGNTIYF,TGTGCCAGCAGCTTGGCCCCCAGGATGCACTCTGGAAACACCATATATTTT
NA,TRBJ2-2,TRBV7-2,NA,CASSFDTGAGELFF,TGTGCCAGCAGCTTTGATACGGGTGCCGGGGAGCTGTTTTTT
NA,TRBJ2-7,TRBV19,TRBD1,CASRPGTGNSYEQYF,TGTGCCAGTCGTCCCGGGACAGGGAATTCCTACGAGCAGTACTTC
NA,TRBJ2-3,TRBV13,NA,CASSLSLTRDTQYF,TGTGCCAGCAGCTTATCACTCACTAGGGATACGCAGTATTTT
NA,TRBJ1-2,TRBV11-2,TRBD1,CASSPDRENYGYTF,TGTGCCAGCAGCCCGGACAGGGAGAACTATGGCTACACCTTC
NA,TRBJ2-2,TRBV11-3,NA,CASSFSGNTGELFF,TGTGCCAGCAGCTTTTCGGGGAACACCGGGGAGCTGTTTTTT
once,TRBJ2-7,TRBV19,NA,CASSIDSGEQYF,TGTGCCAGTAGTATAGATTCAGGGGAGCAGTACTTC
NA,TRBJ1-1,TRBV28,TRBD1,CASSYGTASLNTEAFF,TGTGCCAGCAGTTACGGGACAGCATCCCTGAACACTGAAGCTTTCTTT
NA,TRBJ1-4,TRBV27,NA,CASSFLKGATNEKLFF,TGTGCCAGCAGTTTCCTCAAAGGGGCAACTAATGAAAAACTGTTTTTT
NA,TRBJ1-1,TRBV6-5,NA,CASSYPGRGAFF,TGTGCCAGCAGTTACCCCGGGAGGGGAGCTTTCTTT
NA,TRBJ1-2,TRBV10-1,NA,CATQYYGYTF,TGCGCCACTCAGTACTATGGCTACACCTTC
NA,TRBJ2-7,TRBV27,NA,CASSFTGGRYEQYF,TGTGCCAGCAGTTTTACGGGGGGCAGGTACGAGCAGTACTTC
NA,TRBJ2-7,TRBV15,TRBD2,CATSRDPPSGRAYEQYF,TGTGCCACCAGCAGAGATCCCCCTAGCGGGAGGGCTTACGAGCAGTACTTC
once,TRBJ2-3,TRBV7-6,TRBD2,CASSPRAGGDTQYF,TGTGCCAGCAGCCCCCGGGCGGGAGGAGATACGCAGTATTTT
once,TRBJ1-4,TRBV7-9,NA,CASSPVATNEKLFF,TGTGCCAGCAGCCCGGTAGCAACTAATGAAAAACTGTTTTTT
few,TRBJ2-7,TRBV6-1,NA,CASRTGYEQYF,TGTGCCAGCAGAACAGGGTACGAGCAGTACTTC
few,TRBJ1-1,TRBV6-5,NA,CASRERDTRVGEAFF,TGTGCCAGCAGAGAACGGGACACTAGGGTCGGTGAAGCTTTCTTT
NA,TRBJ2-7,TRBV18,TRBD1,CASSPPGTASYEQYF,TGTGCCAGCTCACCACCGGGGACAGCATCCTACGAGCAGTACTTC
NA,TRBJ2-1,TRBV4-2,TRBD1,CASSTIGTVNEQFF,TGTGCCAGCAGCACCATCGGGACAGTTAATGAGCAGTTCTTC
NA,TRBJ2-5,TRBV5-1,NA,CASSLADQARETQYF,TGCGCCAGCAGCTTGGCCGATCAGGCCCGGGAGACCCAGTACTTC
NA,TRBJ2-1,TRBV19,TRBD2,CASSMRLAGNNEQFF,TGTGCCAGTAGTATGAGGCTAGCGGGGAACAATGAGCAGTTCTTC
NA,TRBJ2-5,TRBV28,TRBD1,CASSNAGGETQYF,TGTGCCAGCAGTAATGCAGGGGGAGAGACCCAGTACTTC
NA,TRBJ2-5,TRBV2,TRBD1,CASRGTGGETQYF,TGTGCCAGCAGAGGGACAGGTGGAGAGACCCAGTACTTC
NA,TRBJ2-7,TRBV4-2,TRBD1,CASSQDLGQGVYEQYF,TGTGCCAGCAGCCAAGATCTCGGGCAGGGGGTGTACGAGCAGTACTTC
NA,TRBJ2-7,TRBV7-9,NA,CASSLGLEQYF,TGTGCCAGCAGCTTGGGCCTCGAGCAGTACTTC
NA,TRBJ2-2,TRBV29-1,NA,CSVIEANTGELFF,TGCAGCGTTATTGAGGCGAACACCGGGGAGCTGTTTTTT
NA,TRBJ2-7,TRBV13,TRBD1,CASSSGTGGPYEQYF,TGTGCCAGCAGCTCCGGGACAGGGGGCCCCTACGAGCAGTACTTC
NA,TRBJ1-1,TRBV11-3,NA,CASSLRNTEAFF,TGTGCCAGCAGCCTGCGGAACACTGAAGCTTTCTTT
NA,TRBJ2-3,TRBV27,TRBD2,CASSDWAIAGGADTQYF,TGTGCCAGCAGTGATTGGGCCATAGCGGGAGGTGCAGATACGCAGTATTTT
NA,TRBJ2-3,TRBV28,TRBD2,CASSLMRGITDTQYF,TGTGCCAGCAGTTTGATGCGGGGGATAACAGATACGCAGTATTTT
NA,TRBJ1-3,TRBV4-1,NA,CASSQGGISGNTIYF,TGCGCCAGCAGCCAAGGGGGCATCTCTGGAAACACCATATATTTT
NA,TRBJ1-5,TRBV27,TRBD1,CASSPTGQGGSQPQHF,TGTGCCAGCAGTCCGACCGGACAGGGAGGGAGTCAGCCCCAGCATTTT